This TCR beta chain came from a study of cytomegalovirus exposure and HLA in healthy donors. Study-level points and caveats: Reports described diagnosis of cytomegalovirus status by the classifier as highly specific and sensitive. Rare TCR sequences predominated, though certain public TCRs were found in many donors. Fewer N-insertions (relative to the roughly 670-donor mean) were reportedly seen in an Asian-associated ancestry cluster in a later analysis.

The PCR had 60 Vbeta and 13 Jbeta primers. Data came from immunoSEQ multiplex PCR; TCRdb stores just in-frame clones and leaves some out. The table includes tens of thousands of clones, roughly 78% detected once. This CDR3 comprises 15 residues. Per the germline V gene, CDR1 is SGHRS and CDR2 is YFSETQ. Trimming stripped 1 base from V and 6 bases from J, with 15 bases between. On this clone itself: Its antigen remains unidentified. Other DNA sequences in the sample encode the same CDR3.

V and J are TRBV5-1 and TRBJ2-3; D possibly corresponds to TRBD2 (7 bases). This receptor was identified in a woman between 40 and 55 years old in good health and CMV-seropositive. The sample consisted of PBMCs. Written as DNA, the CDR3 is TGCGCCAGCAGCTTGACGGGGGGCCCGGGGGATACGCAGTATTTT. As protein: CASSLTGGPGDTQYF.